The 23 T cell receptor beta chains presented below share a single source sample, sequenced in a study of T cell responses to AZD1222 COVID-19 vaccine. The table came from immunoSEQ multiplex PCR; TCRdb's copy has only in-frame clones and leaves some out. This table holds approximately 81,000 clones, around four fifths found once. The specimen was peripheral blood, collected 28 days after the second AZD1222 dose. Source of these receptors: an adult who received the AZD1222 COVID-19 vaccine.

The rearrangement uses TRBV27 and TRBJ2-3, with a possible D match to TRBD2 (6 bases). The CDR3 totals 17 residues. Deletions cut 5 bases from V and 8 bases from J, with 26 bases between. The germline V gene has CDR1 MNHEY and CDR2 SMNVEV (reference sequence). The CDR3, as DNA: TGTGCCAGCAGTCTACCGAGTTTGCGGGGTGATGTCGGTACGCAGTATTTT. Its translation: CASSLPSLRGDVGTQYF.

CDR3 DNA: TGTGCCAGCAGTGAGCGCAGAGACACCGGGGAGCTGTTTTTT. It specifies CASSERRDTGELFF. This chain joins TRBV2 and TRBJ2-2; D unresolved. Trimming took 3 bases from V and 3 from J, leaving 8 bases between them. Germline CDR1 is SNHLY and CDR2 is FYNNEI. This CDR3 has 14 residues.

The J gene is TRBJ2-5, the V gene TRBV28; D unresolved. V was cut by 3 bases and J by 3 bases, with 11 bases left in between. CDR1 is MDHEN and CDR2 is SYDVKM in the germline V gene. The CDR3 length is 14 residues. The CDR3 region has the DNA TGTGCCAGCAGTTTTTCCGGTGGTAAAGAGACCCAGTACTTC. Protein sequence: CASSFSGGKETQYF.

J is TRBJ2-7 and V is TRBV6-1; 8 nucleotides align to TRBD2. Trimming cost V 1 base and J 12 bases; bases outside gene matches: 8. The CDR3 has 13 residues. Germline loops: CDR1 MNHNS, CDR2 SASEGT. The CDR3 coding sequence is TGTGCCAGCAGTGAAGTCGGCAGGACTAGCACGTACTTC. As protein: CASSEVGRTSTYF.

The chain recombines TRBV18 with TRBJ1-1, with 7 nucleotides matching TRBD1. Germline V CDR1 and CDR2: KGHSH, LQKENI. This CDR3 contains 13 residues. J gave up 3 bases and V 3 bases, and 1 base lay outside the gene matches. CDR3 amino acids: CASSPGQDTEAFF. The CDR3 nucleotides read TGTGCCAGCTCACCCGGACAGGACACTGAAGCTTTCTTT.

This clone turned up a few times. J is TRBJ1-2 and V is TRBV27; 7 nucleotides agree with TRBD1. CDR3 length: 17 amino acids. Germline CDR1 MNHEY, CDR2 SMNVEV (reference sequence). After removal of 4 bases from V and 3 bases from J, the junction contained 14 bases not matched to a gene. This CDR3 is CASSSLDRAESDYGYTF. The CDR3 nucleotides read TGTGCCAGCAGTTCACTCGACAGGGCGGAGTCAGACTATGGCTACACCTTC.

V usage is TRBV6-1 and J usage is TRBJ2-7, with 9 bases identical to TRBD1. Trimming at V came to 1 base and at J to 4 bases, leaving 5 bases not matched to a gene. The CDR3 spans 15 residues. Germline V gene data show CDR1 as MNHNS and CDR2 as SASEGT. CDR3 sequence reads: CASSEVGTGQYEQYF. The CDR3, as DNA: TGTGCCAGCAGTGAAGTAGGGACAGGGCAATACGAGCAGTACTTC.

The chain uses TRBV27 and TRBJ1-2; tentatively, D is TRBD1 (6 bases). Germline V gives CDR1 MNHEY, CDR2 SMNVEV (reference sequence). The V end lost 6 bases, the J end lost 2 bases, and 13 bases lay between the germline ends. The CDR3 runs 14 residues. This chain's CDR3 is CASRPQGDNYGYTF. The CDR3 DNA is TGTGCCAGCAGACCACAGGGAGACAACTATGGCTACACCTTC.

The genes are TRBV12-3 or TRBV12-4 and TRBJ1-5; D gene ambiguous. V lost 0 bases and J 5 bases, leaving 5 bases between the germline ends. This CDR3 region has 13 residues. The CDR3: CASSLAKDQPQHF. The DNA of the CDR3 is TGTGCCAGCAGTTTAGCGAAGGATCAGCCCCAGCATTTT.

The chain joins TRBV5-1 to TRBJ2-1; no clear D. The V and J ends lost 1 base and 7 bases respectively, with 9 bases between them. Germline V gene lookup returns CDR1 SGHRS and CDR2 YFSETQ. The CDR3 totals 13 residues. The DNA for the CDR3 is TGCGCCAGCAGCTTGTCCCCGGTTAATGAGCAGTTCTTC. Encoded protein: CASSLSPVNEQFF.

The rearrangement links TRBV18 to TRBJ2-7, with 7 bases aligning to TRBD1. The CDR3 is 14 residues long. Germline trimming cut 3 bases from V and 0 bases from J; bases unmatched to any gene: 2. From germline, CDR1 is KGHSH and CDR2 LQKENI. CDR3 nucleotide sequence: TGTGCCAGCTCACCTTGGGACAGCTCCTACGAGCAGTACTTC. Its protein product is CASSPWDSSYEQYF.

This CDR3 is CASSFVDTQYF. Here the CDR3 DNA reads TGTGCCAGCAGTTTTGTGGATACGCAGTATTTT. The V and J genes are TRBV6-6 and TRBJ2-3; no reliable D call. Trimming took off 4 bases at V and 6 bases at J, with 5 bases between the two ends. Looked up from germline, CDR1 is MNHNY and CDR2 is SVGAGI (reference sequence). The CDR3 is made up of 11 amino acids.

CDR3 in DNA: TGTGCCAGCAGTGAAAGAGGGGACCCCCGAAGTCAGCCCCAGCATTTT. Its protein is CASSERGDPRSQPQHF. V is TRBV25-1 and J is TRBJ1-5; D might be TRBD1 (5 bases). Germline CDR1 and CDR2: MGHDK and SYGVNS. This CDR3 contains 16 residues. Trimming removed 2 bases from V and 6 bases from J, with 17 bases in between.

This chain connects TRBV11-2 to TRBJ2-5, with TRBD1 matching over 8 bases. There are 17 residues in the CDR3. CDR1 and CDR2 from the germline V gene are SGHAT and FQNNGV. After removal of 1 base from V and 5 bases from J, the junction contained 12 bases not matched to a gene. The CDR3 DNA sequence: TGTGCCAGCAGCTTAGGGCAGGGGGCGTTGTTCTTGGAGACCCAGTACTTC. Translating gives CASSLGQGALFLETQYF.

This clone was seen just once. The chain employs TRBV19 and TRBJ2-7; 12 bases fit TRBD2. The V gene end was trimmed by 5 bases and the J gene end by 5 bases; junction bases not matched to a gene: 10. The CDR3 has 16 residues. CDR1 and CDR2 from the germline V gene are LNHDA and SQIVND (reference sequence). Written as DNA, the CDR3 is TGTGCCAGTAGTCAATATCTAGCGGGAGGGCCTCACGAGCAGTACTTC. This translates into CASSQYLAGGPHEQYF. Based on the CDR3 plus reference TRBV19 and TRBJ2-7, the full variable domain is DGGITQSPKYLFRKEGQNVTLSCEQNLNHDAMYWYRQDPGQGLRLIYYSQIVNDFQKGDIAEGYSVSREKKESFPLTVTSAQKNPTAFYLCASSQYLAGGPHEQYFGPGTRLTVT.

The V gene is TRBV5-1, the J gene TRBJ1-2; D remains ambiguous. Germline V lookup: CDR1 SGHRS, CDR2 YFSETQ. Trimming left V 0 bases short and J 3 bases short, with 6 bases between. The CDR3 runs 13 residues. The CDR3 is CASSLAEHYGYTF. The CDR3 coding sequence is TGCGCCAGCAGCTTGGCCGAACACTATGGCTACACCTTC.

This clone appeared a single time. V usage is TRBV5-4 and J usage is TRBJ2-7; the D gene is possibly TRBD2 (5 bases). This CDR3 region has 15 residues. The germline V and J ends were trimmed by 4 bases and 2 bases, with 16 bases remaining between them. Germline CDR1 reads SGHNT; CDR2 reads YYREEE (reference sequence). The CDR3 loop is CASSKPGEGTYEQYF. The DNA of the CDR3 is TGTGCCAGCAGCAAACCCGGGGAAGGCACCTACGAGCAGTACTTC.

The J gene is TRBJ1-5, the V gene TRBV6-2 or TRBV6-3; 11 nucleotides line up with TRBD1. J gave up 1 base and V 5 bases, and 1 base lay outside the gene matches. The CDR3 has 15 residues. Germline V gene lookup returns CDR1 MNHEY and CDR2 SVGEGT. CDR3 residues: CASSGTGGSNQPQHF. CDR3 in DNA: TGTGCCAGCAGTGGGACAGGGGGGAGCAATCAGCCCCAGCATTTT.

The chain couples TRBV5-4 to TRBJ2-7; D not resolved. The ends were cut back, 0 bases at V and 1 base at J, with 11 bases in the middle. CDR3 length: 15 amino acids. CDR1 SGHNT and CDR2 YYREEE come from the germline V gene (reference sequence). CDR3 nucleotide sequence: TGTGCCAGCAGCTTGGCCTTTGAAGCGTCCTACGAGCAGTACTTC. Encoded protein: CASSLAFEASYEQYF. Combining the CDR3 with reference TRBV5-4 and TRBJ2-7 gives the whole variable domain ETGVTQSPTHLIKTRGQQVTLRCSSQSGHNTVSWYQQALGQGPQFIFQYYREEENGRGNFPPRFSGLQFPNYSSELNVNALELDDSALYLCASSLAFEASYEQYFGPGTRLTVT.

The chain uses TRBV11-2 and TRBJ2-7; a possible D gene is TRBD2 (5 bases). Trimming stripped 0 bases from V and 0 bases from J, with 6 bases between. CDR3 length equals 14 residues. From germline, CDR1 is SGHAT and CDR2 FQNNGV. The CDR3 nucleotides read TGTGCCAGCAGCTTAGAGAGGGTCTCCTACGAGCAGTACTTC. Translation gives CASSLERVSYEQYF.

The chain employs TRBV11-2 and TRBJ2-3, with 10 bases fitting TRBD2. The CDR3 has 16 amino acids. The V segment lost 4 bases and the J segment 1 base; nucleotides outside the gene matches: 5. Germline CDR1 is SGHAT and CDR2 is FQNNGV. This CDR3 reads CASSSGLAEGTDTQYF. The CDR3 DNA reads TGTGCCAGCAGCTCTGGACTAGCGGAGGGCACAGATACGCAGTATTTT.

The DNA for the CDR3 is TGTGCCAGCAGTCCCAGGACAGGGGGGGTGAGCGAGCAGTACTTC. Encoded protein: CASSPRTGGVSEQYF. The genes are TRBV28 and TRBJ2-7, with TRBD1 identical over 10 bases. Germline trimming cut 5 bases from V and 6 bases from J; bases unmatched to any gene: 10. The CDR3 loop spans 15 amino acids. In germline, CDR1 is MDHEN, CDR2 SYDVKM.

The chain has TRBV9 and TRBJ2-7; 9 nucleotides align to TRBD2. The germline V gene has CDR1 SGDLS and CDR2 YYNGEE. The CDR3 contains 14 residues. The J segment lost 0 bases and the V segment lost 3 bases, leaving 1 base of the junction unmatched. The CDR3 loop reads CASSGSGSSYEQYF. In DNA form, the CDR3 reads TGTGCCAGCAGCGGTAGCGGGAGCTCCTACGAGCAGTACTTC.